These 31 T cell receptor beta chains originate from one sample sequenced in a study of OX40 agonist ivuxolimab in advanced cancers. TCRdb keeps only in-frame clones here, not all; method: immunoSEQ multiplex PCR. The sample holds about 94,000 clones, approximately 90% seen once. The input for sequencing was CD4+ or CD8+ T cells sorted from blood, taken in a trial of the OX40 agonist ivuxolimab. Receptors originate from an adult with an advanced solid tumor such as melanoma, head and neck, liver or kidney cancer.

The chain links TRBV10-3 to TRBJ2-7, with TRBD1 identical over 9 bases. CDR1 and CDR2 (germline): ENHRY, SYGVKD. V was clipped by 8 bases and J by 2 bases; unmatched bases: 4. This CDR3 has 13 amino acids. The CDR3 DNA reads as TGTGCCATCCGAGGACAGGGGACCTACGAGCAGTACTTC. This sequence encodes CAIRGQGTYEQYF.

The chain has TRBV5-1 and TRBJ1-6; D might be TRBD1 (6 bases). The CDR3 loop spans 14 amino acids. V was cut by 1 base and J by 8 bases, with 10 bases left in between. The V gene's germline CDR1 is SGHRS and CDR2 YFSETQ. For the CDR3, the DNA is TGCGCCAGCAGCTTGCTGGGGGCGGATTCACCCCTCCACTTT. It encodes CASSLLGADSPLHF.

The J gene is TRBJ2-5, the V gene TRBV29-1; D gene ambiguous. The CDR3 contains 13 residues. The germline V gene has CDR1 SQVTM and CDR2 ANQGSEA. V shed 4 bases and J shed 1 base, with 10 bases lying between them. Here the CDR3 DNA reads TGCAGCGTTGCCTACGATCTCCAAGAGACCCAGTACTTC. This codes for CSVAYDLQETQYF.

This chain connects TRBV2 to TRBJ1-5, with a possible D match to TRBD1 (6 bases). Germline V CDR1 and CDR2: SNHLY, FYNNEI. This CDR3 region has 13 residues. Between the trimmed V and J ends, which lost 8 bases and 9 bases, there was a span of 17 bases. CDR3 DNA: TGTGCCAGCGGGGAGGGGGGGCCTTCGCCCCAGCATTTT. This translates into CASGEGGPSPQHF. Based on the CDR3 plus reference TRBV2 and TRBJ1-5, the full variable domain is EPEVTQTPSHQVTQMGQEVILRCVPISNHLYFYWYRQILGQKVEFLVSFYNNEISEKSEIFDDQFSVERPDGSNFTLKIRSTKLEDSAMYFCASGEGGPSPQHFGDGTRLSIL.

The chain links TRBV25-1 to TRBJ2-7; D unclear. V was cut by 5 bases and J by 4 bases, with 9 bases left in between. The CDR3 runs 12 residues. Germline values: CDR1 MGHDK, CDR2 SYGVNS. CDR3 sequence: CASSRAAYEQYF. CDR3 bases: TGTGCCAGCAGTAGGGCAGCTTACGAGCAGTACTTC.

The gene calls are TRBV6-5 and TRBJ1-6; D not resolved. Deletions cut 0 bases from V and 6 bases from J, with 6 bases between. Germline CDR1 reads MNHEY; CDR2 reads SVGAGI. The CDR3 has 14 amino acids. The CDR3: CASSYSTVNSPLHF. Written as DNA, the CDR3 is TGTGCCAGCAGTTACTCAACAGTTAATTCACCCCTCCACTTT.

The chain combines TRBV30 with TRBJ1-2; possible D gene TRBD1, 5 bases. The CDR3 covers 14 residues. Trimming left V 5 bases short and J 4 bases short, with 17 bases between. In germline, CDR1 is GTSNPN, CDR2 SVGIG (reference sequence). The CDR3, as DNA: TGTGCCTGGTACGCGGGGCCACCCCGCTATGGCTACACCTTC. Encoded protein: CAWYAGPPRYGYTF.

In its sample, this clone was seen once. The chain's CDR3 is CSVENRLVIEVTQYF. CDR3 bases: TGCAGCGTTGAAAACAGACTAGTCATTGAGGTGACCCAGTACTTC. The rearrangement joins TRBV29-1 to TRBJ2-5; tentatively, D is TRBD2 (6 bases). Trimming removed 2 bases from V and 7 bases from J, with 20 bases in between. Germline CDR1 SQVTM, CDR2 ANQGSEA. The CDR3 has 15 amino acids.

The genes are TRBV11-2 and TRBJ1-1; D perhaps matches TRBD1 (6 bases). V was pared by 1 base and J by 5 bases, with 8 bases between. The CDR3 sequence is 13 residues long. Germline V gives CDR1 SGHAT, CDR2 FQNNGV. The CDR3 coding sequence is TGTGCCAGCAGCTTAGGGACAGCGACTGAAGCTTTCTTT. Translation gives CASSLGTATEAFF. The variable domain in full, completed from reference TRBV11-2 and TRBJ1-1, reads EAGVAQSPRYKIIEKRQSVAFWCNPISGHATLYWYQQILGQGPKLLIQFQNNGVVDDSQLPKDRFSAERLKGVDSTLKIQPAKLEDSAVYLCASSLGTATEAFFGQGTRLTVV.

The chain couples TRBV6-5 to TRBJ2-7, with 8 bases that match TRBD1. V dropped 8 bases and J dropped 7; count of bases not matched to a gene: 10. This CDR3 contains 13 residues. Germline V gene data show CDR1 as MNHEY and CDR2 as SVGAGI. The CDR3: CASAYYTGGEQYF. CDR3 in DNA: TGTGCCAGCGCCTACTATACAGGGGGGGAGCAGTACTTC.

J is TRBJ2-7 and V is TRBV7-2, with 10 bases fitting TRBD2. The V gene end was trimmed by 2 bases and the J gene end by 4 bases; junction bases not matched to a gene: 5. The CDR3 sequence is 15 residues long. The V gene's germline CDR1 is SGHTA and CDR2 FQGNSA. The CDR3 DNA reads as TGTGCCAGCAGCTTATTTGCTAGCGGGGGTTACGAGCAGTACTTC. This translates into CASSLFASGGYEQYF.

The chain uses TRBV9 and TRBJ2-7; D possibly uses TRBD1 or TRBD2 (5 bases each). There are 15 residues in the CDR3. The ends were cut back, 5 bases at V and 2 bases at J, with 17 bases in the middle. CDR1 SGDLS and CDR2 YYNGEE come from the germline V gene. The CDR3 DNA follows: TGTGCCAGCAGTCGAACCGGGGCCAAACCCTACGAGCAGTACTTC. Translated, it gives CASSRTGAKPYEQYF.

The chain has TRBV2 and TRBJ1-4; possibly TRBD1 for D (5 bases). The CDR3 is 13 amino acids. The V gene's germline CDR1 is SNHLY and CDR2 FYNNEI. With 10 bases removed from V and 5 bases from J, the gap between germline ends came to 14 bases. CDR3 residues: CATRVKGNEKLFF. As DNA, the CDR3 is TGTGCCACCAGGGTGAAGGGGAATGAAAAACTGTTTTTT.

The CDR3: CASSLQSNTEAFF. The CDR3 region has the DNA TGTGCCAGCAGTCTACAATCCAACACTGAAGCTTTCTTT. The chain has TRBV6-5 and TRBJ1-1, with no clear D. V dropped 5 bases and J dropped 2 bases, with 9 bases sitting between them. From germline, CDR1 is MNHEY and CDR2 SVGAGI. This CDR3 has 13 residues.

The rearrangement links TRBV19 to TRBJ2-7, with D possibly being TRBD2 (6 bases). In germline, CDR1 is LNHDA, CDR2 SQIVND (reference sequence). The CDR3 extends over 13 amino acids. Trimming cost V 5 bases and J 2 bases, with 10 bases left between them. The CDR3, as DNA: TGTGCCAGTAGTCCCGGGGGTCCCTACGAGCAGTACTTC. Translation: CASSPGGPYEQYF.

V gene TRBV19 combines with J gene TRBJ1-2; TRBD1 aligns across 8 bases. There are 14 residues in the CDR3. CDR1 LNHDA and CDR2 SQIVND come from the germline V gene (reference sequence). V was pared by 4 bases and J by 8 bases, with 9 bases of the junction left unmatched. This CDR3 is CASSRDRPFAGYTF. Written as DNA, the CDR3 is TGTGCCAGTAGTAGGGACAGGCCGTTTGCGGGCTACACCTTC. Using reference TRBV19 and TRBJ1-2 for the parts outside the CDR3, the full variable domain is DGGITQSPKYLFRKEGQNVTLSCEQNLNHDAMYWYRQDPGQGLRLIYYSQIVNDFQKGDIAEGYSVSREKKESFPLTVTSAQKNPTAFYLCASSRDRPFAGYTFGSGTRLTVV.

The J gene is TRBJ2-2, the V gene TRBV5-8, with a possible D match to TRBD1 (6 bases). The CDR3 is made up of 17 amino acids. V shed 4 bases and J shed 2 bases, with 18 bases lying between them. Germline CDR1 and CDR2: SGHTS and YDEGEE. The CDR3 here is CASSLGAVDKNTGELFF. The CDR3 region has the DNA TGTGCCAGCAGCCTGGGGGCGGTGGACAAAAACACCGGGGAGCTGTTTTTT. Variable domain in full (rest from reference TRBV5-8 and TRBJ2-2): EAGVTQSPTHLIKTRGQQATLRCSPISGHTSVYWYQQALGLGLQFLLWYDEGEERNRGNFPPRFSGRQFPNYSSELNVNALELEDSALYLCASSLGAVDKNTGELFFGEGSRLTVL.

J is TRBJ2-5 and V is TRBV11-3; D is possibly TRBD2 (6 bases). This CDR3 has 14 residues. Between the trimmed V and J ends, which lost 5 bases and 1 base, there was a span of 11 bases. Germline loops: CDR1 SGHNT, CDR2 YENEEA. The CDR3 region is CASSPMGGQETQYF. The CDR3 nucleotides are TGTGCCAGCAGCCCCATGGGAGGCCAAGAGACCCAGTACTTC.

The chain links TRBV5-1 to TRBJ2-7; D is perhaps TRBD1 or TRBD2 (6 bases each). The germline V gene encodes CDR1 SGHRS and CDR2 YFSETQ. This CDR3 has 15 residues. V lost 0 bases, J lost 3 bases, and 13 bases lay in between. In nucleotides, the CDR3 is TGCGCCAGCAGCTTGGTAGGGGGGTGGCTCTACGAGCAGTACTTC. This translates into CASSLVGGWLYEQYF.

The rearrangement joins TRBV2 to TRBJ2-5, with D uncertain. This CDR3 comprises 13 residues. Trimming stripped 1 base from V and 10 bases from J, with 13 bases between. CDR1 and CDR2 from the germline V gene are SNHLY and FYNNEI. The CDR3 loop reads CASSEGPNRLQYF. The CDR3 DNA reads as TGTGCCAGCAGTGAAGGACCAAACCGGCTCCAGTACTTC.

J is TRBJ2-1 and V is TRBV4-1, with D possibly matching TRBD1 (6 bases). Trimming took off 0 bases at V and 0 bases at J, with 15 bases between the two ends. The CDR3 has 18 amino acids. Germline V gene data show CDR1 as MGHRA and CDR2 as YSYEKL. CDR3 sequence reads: CASSQESPDSSSYNEQFF. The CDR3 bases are TGCGCCAGCAGCCAAGAATCCCCGGACAGTAGCTCCTACAATGAGCAGTTCTTC.

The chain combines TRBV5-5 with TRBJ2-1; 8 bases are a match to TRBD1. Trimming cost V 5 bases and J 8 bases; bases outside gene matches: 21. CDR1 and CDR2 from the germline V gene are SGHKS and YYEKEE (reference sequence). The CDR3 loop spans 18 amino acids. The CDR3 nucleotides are TGTGCCAGCAGGCAACAGTGGGGGGACAGGACCCAGGGCGATGAGCAGTTCTTC. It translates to CASRQQWGDRTQGDEQFF.

CDR3 in DNA: TGCGCCAGCAGCCAAGAAGGCGAGGGCGGACTAAGGTACTTC. It yields the protein CASSQEGEGGLRYF. The chain uses TRBV4-1 and TRBJ2-7, with D maybe TRBD2 (6 bases). The germline V and J ends were trimmed by 0 bases and 12 bases, with 18 bases remaining between them. Germline V CDR1 and CDR2: MGHRA, YSYEKL. This CDR3 has 14 amino acids.

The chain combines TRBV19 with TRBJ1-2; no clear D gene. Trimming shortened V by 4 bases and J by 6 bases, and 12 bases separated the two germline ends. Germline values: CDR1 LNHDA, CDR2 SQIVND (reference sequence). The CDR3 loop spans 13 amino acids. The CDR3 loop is CASSNQGYDGYTF. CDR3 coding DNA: TGTGCCAGTAGTAACCAAGGGTACGATGGCTACACCTTC.

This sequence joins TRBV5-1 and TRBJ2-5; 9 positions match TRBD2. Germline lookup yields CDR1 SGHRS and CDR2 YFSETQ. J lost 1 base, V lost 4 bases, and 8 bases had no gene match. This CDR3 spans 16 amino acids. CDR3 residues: CASSRQRGALQETQYF. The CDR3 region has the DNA TGCGCCAGCAGCCGTCAGCGGGGGGCCCTCCAAGAGACCCAGTACTTC.

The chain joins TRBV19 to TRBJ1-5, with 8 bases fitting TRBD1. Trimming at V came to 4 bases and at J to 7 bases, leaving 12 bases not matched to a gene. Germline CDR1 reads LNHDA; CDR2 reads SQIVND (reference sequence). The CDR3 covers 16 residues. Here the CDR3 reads CASSTQRQGKSQPQHF. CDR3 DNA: TGTGCCAGTAGTACCCAAAGACAGGGGAAGTCGCAGCCCCAGCATTTT.

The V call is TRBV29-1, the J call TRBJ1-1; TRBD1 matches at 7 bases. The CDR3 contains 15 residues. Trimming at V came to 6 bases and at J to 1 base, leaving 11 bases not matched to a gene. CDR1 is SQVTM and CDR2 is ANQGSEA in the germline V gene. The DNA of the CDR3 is TGCAGCGTCCTCCGGGACAGCCTAGGGAACACTGAAGCTTTCTTT. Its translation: CSVLRDSLGNTEAFF.

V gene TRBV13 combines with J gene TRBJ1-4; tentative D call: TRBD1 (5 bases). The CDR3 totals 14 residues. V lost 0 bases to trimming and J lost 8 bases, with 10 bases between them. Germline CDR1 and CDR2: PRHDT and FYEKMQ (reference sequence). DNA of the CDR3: TGTGCCAGCAGCTTAGGCCAGGGCGACGAAAAACTGTTTTTT. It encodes CASSLGQGDEKLFF. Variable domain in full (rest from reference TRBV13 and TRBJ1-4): AAGVIQSPRHLIKEKRETATLKCYPIPRHDTVYWYQQGPGQDPQFLISFYEKMQSDKGSIPDRFSAQQFSDYHSELNMSSLELGDSALYFCASSLGQGDEKLFFGSGTQLSVL.

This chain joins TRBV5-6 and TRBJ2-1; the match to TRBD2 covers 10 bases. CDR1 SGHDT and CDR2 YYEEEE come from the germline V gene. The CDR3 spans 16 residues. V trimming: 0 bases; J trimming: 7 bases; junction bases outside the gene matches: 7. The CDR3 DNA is TGTGCCAGCAGCTTGGACGTGTCACTAGCGGGGAATGAGCAGTTCTTC. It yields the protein CASSLDVSLAGNEQFF.

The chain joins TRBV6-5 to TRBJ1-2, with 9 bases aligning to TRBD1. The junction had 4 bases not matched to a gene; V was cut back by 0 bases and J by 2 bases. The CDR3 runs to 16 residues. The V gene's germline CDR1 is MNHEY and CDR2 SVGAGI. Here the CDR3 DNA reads TGTGCCAGCAGTTACTCCGGGACAGGGATAAACTATGGCTACACCTTC. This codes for CASSYSGTGINYGYTF.

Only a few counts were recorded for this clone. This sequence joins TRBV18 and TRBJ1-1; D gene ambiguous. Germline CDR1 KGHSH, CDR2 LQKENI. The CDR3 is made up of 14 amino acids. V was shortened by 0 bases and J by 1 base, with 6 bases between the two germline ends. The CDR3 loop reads CASSPPNGNTEAFF. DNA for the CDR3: TGTGCCAGCTCACCACCGAACGGGAACACTGAAGCTTTCTTT.